Detailed here is one T cell receptor (beta chain). Its target is not known. This record comes from a study of graft-versus-host responses after intestinal transplantation. For the study at large: For approximately three years after anti-thymocyte globulin induction, all recipients took tacrolimus and steroids.

Produced via immunoSEQ multiplex PCR; TCRdb's table is partial and in-frame only. The sample yields 78,000 or so clones, about nine tenths seen once. The V and J ends lost 0 bases and 4 bases respectively, with 28 bases between them. The CDR3 spans 20 residues. Study-wide results and caveats: GvH clones appeared in recipient marrow, some first in ileum or blood. GvH clone levels peaked in circulation, and this peak was associated with early post-transplant HvG declines. Subjects displaying graft-donor T cell macrochimerism possessed elevated graft-versus-host to host-versus-graft clonal ratios inside allografts.

Sample: unstimulated CD8+ T cells sorted from spleen or lymph node cells, taken before transplant. The chain links TRBV23-1 to TRBJ2-7; no reliable D call. TRBV23-1 is noted as an ORF with a role that remains uncertain. The TCR sequence derives from a human donor who was the organ donor for an intestinal transplant. CDR3 region: CASSQSAWRRTRYRFYEQYF. CDR3 DNA sequence: TGCGCCAGCAGTCAATCAGCTTGGAGACGGACCAGGTACCGTTTTTACGAGCAGTACTTC.